The clone carrying this T cell receptor beta chain was seen only once. The antigen remains unidentified. The record originates from a study of Graves' ophthalmopathy and Graves' hyperthyroidism. Notes on the study in general: Most expanded clonotypes from thyroid (those above 0.001 frequency) were also found in blood. The study's model predicted ophthalmopathy progression at roughly 64% sensitivity and 72.22% specificity.

TCR beta CDR3 amplification used RNA transcripts. Investigators did first-round RT-PCR with HTBI primers, then second-round multiplex PCR. One entry per CDR3 protein, called by TCRdb with MiXCR from the multiplex PCR reads. The top ten clones hold less than 4.5% of a sample with 500,000 to 700,000 distinct CDR3 sequences, about 40% of them seen once. Germline V lookup: CDR1 DFQATT, CDR2 SNEGSKA (reference sequence). The CDR3 is 13 amino acids. Trimming cost V 6 bases and J 2 bases, with 13 bases left between them. The receptor comes from an adult man with Graves' hyperthyroidism. The sample consisted of peripheral blood or thyroid tissue (not recorded which). The chain combines TRBV20-1 with TRBJ2-5, with D perhaps TRBD1 (5 bases). For the CDR3, the DNA is TGCAGTGCCACCAGCAGGGTACAAGAGACCCAGTACTTC. It translates to CSATSRVQETQYF.